These 25 T cell receptor beta chains originate from one sample sequenced in a study of tumor and adjacent non-tumor tissue in lung cancer. Three rounds of nested PCR, following a modified ARM-PCR protocol, produced the TCRbeta library. Via MiXCR, TCRdb re-called the multiplex PCR reads, giving one row per CDR3 protein. The sample yields roughly 45,000 distinct CDR3 sequences, roughly 66% seen once. No cell sorting was done before RNA was extracted from the tissue. This non-tumor lung sample came from over 3 cm beyond the tumor edge. Sequencing was carried out using distant non-tumor lung tissue. The receptors originated from a man aged 50 or older with non-small cell lung cancer.

This clonotype was picked up one time. The V and J genes are TRBV29-1 and TRBJ2-1; TRBD2 matches 9 bases. CDR1 and CDR2 from the germline V gene are SQVTM and ANQGSEA. The CDR3 contains 14 residues. The CDR3 reads CRAVSSGVYNEQFF. The CDR3 DNA is TGCAGAGCTGTTTCTAGCGGGGTTTACAATGAGCAGTTCTTC.

On this clonotype itself: A read error may explain this, as a much larger clone is one base away. The CDR3 does not close with the conserved phenylalanine or tryptophan, likely indicating a read error. The chain employs TRBV10-1 and TRBJ2-5; D call uncertain. Trimming cost V 3 bases and J 5 bases, with 10 bases left between them. The CDR3 runs to 13 residues. Looked up from germline, CDR1 is WNHNN and CDR2 is SYGVQD (reference sequence). CDR3 sequence: CASSDSPVETQYL. In nucleotides, the CDR3 is TGCGCCAGCAGTGACTCCCCGGTGGAGACCCAGTACTTA.

Comment on this clonotype: This may arise from a read error, as a much more abundant clone is one base away. The chain has TRBV29-1 and TRBJ2-7, with D perhaps given as TRBD1 or TRBD2 (5 bases each). Per germline, CDR1 SQVTM and CDR2 ANQGSEA. This CDR3 contains 13 residues. The chain's CDR3 is CSGGRGLSYEHYF. CDR3 DNA sequence: TGCAGCGGGGGGAGAGGACTCTCCTACGAGCACTACTTC.

With regard to this clonotype: At one end the junction does not follow the germline gene, possibly because of a read error. The chain is built from TRBV29-1 and TRBJ2-7; the D gene is possibly TRBD2 (5 bases). This CDR3 has 12 amino acids. From germline, CDR1 is SQVTM and CDR2 ANQGSEA. The CDR3 spells CGVRGNAYEQYF. CDR3 coding DNA: TGCGGCGTTCGAGGGAATGCCTACGAGCAGTATTTC.

This clonotype was counted ten times or more. CDR3 DNA: TGTGCCAGCAGCTCAGGGGGCGCGGGTGAAAAACTGTTTTTT. Translated, it gives CASSSGGAGEKLFF. V and J are TRBV5-4 and TRBJ1-4, with 8 bases lining up with TRBD1. The junction had 5 bases not matched to a gene; V was cut back by 3 bases and J by 7 bases. The CDR3 loop spans 14 amino acids. Germline V gene data show CDR1 as SGHNT and CDR2 as YYREEE (reference sequence). Supplemented by reference TRBV5-4 and TRBJ1-4, the full variable domain reads ETGVTQSPTHLIKTRGQQVTLRCSSQSGHNTVSWYQQALGQGPQFIFQYYREEENGRGNFPPRFSGLQFPNYSSELNVNALELDDSALYLCASSSGGAGEKLFFGSGTQLSVL.

This clonotype was seen at least ten times. The chain employs TRBV1 and TRBJ1-5. TRBV1 is labeled a pseudogene. The CDR3 covers 16 residues. CDR3 DNA: TGCACCAGCAGCCTTTCCCCGAAGTCCATAAATCAGCCCCAGCATTTT. Protein: CTSSLSPKSINQPQHF.

This clonotype counts as medium-sized. This sequence joins TRBV11-2 and TRBJ1-4, with a weak D call TRBD1 (5 bases). Germline CDR1 and CDR2: SGHAT and FQNNGV. CDR3 length: 12 residues. Trimming shortened V by 0 bases and J by 10 bases, and 6 bases separated the two germline ends. CDR3 coding DNA: TGTGCCAGCAGCTTAGACAGGGTAAAACTGTTTTTT. Protein: CASSLDRVKLFF.

A few counts support this clonotype. A read error may explain this, as a much larger clone is one base away. This sequence joins TRBV6-2 or TRBV6-3 and TRBJ2-7; D uncertain. CDR3 length equals 11 residues. Germline CDR1 is MNHEY and CDR2 is SVGEGT. This CDR3 reads CAGSYSYGQYF. CDR3 coding DNA: TGTGCCGGCAGTTACTCCTACGGGCAGTACTTC.

Details on this clonotype: The junction shows a germline mismatch at one end, possibly a read error. The chain employs TRBV20-1 and TRBJ2-5; D uncertain. CDR1 and CDR2 from the germline V gene are DFQATT and SNEGSKA (reference sequence). This CDR3 comprises 11 residues. Here the CDR3 reads CSAYRQETQHF. CDR3 in DNA: TGCAGTGCTTACAGACAAGAGACCCAGCACTTC.

This clonotype was observed a handful of times. The chain is built from TRBV20-1 and TRBJ1-5, with 11 bases fitting TRBD1. Germline lookup yields CDR1 DFQATT and CDR2 SNEGSKA (reference sequence). The trim removed 1 base at V and 6 bases at J, leaving 2 bases unmatched. This CDR3 contains 14 residues. CDR3 residues: CSARAGTGGQPQHF. The CDR3 DNA reads TGCAGTGCTAGAGCCGGGACAGGGGGTCAGCCCCAGCATTTT.

With respect to this clonotype: This may come from a read error, since a much larger clone is one base off. The V gene is TRBV6-1, the J gene TRBJ2-1; no clear D gene. Trimming left V 6 bases short and J 5 bases short, with 11 bases between. The CDR3 covers 13 residues. Germline CDR1 reads MNHNS; CDR2 reads SASEGT. The CDR3 region is CASRVYPNNEQFF. CDR3 coding DNA: TGTGCCAGCAGGGTCTATCCCAACAATGAGCAGTTCTTC.

This clonotype was counted once. Its ends do not fully match the called genes, so a read error is possible. The V call is TRBV6-1, the J call TRBJ2-1; 9 positions match TRBD1. The CDR3 runs 20 residues. CDR1 is MNHNS, CDR2 SASEGT, per germline. CDR3 DNA sequence: TGTGCCAGCTCACTTGAAGCCGGGACAGGGACGGCGTTCTCATACAGTGAGCAGTTCTTC. Its translation is CASSLEAGTGTAFSYSEQFF.

As regards this clonotype: This sequence may be a read error, since a much larger clone differs from it by one base. The gene calls are TRBV5-1 and TRBJ1-2, with D maybe TRBD1 (6 bases). Germline assignment: CDR1 SGHRS and CDR2 YFSETQ. This CDR3 contains 14 residues. CDR3: CASSQGTFNYGYSF. The CDR3 nucleotides are TGCGCCAGCAGCCAGGGGACTTTTAACTATGGCTACAGCTTC.

With respect to this clonotype: The junction differs from germline at one of its ends, possibly a read error. The chain combines TRBV28 with TRBJ2-7, with TRBD2 identical over 9 bases. Germline CDR1 is MDHEN and CDR2 is SYDVKM. The CDR3 contains 15 residues. The CDR3 loop reads CATSGGTSSSYEQYF. CDR3 in DNA: TGTGCCACCAGTGGAGGGACTAGCTCCTCCTACGAGCAGTACTTC.

Only one count was recorded for this clonotype. V usage is TRBV24-1 and J usage is TRBJ2-1, with 9 bases matching TRBD2. The junction had 5 bases not matched to a gene; V was cut back by 3 bases and J by 3 bases. The CDR3 runs 16 residues. The germline V gene encodes CDR1 KGHDR and CDR2 SFDVKD. CDR3 sequence: CATSDPSGTSYNEQFF. In nucleotides, the CDR3 is TGTGCCACCAGTGATCCTAGCGGGACGAGCTACAATGAGCAGTTCTTC.

This clonotype was seen more than once but under ten times. In DNA form, the CDR3 reads TGTGCCAGCAGCTCCGGGACAGGGACTGGAAACACCATATATTTT. Residues: CASSSGTGTGNTIYF. This chain connects TRBV28 to TRBJ1-3; 9 bases align to TRBD1. The CDR3 consists of 15 residues. CDR1 and CDR2 (germline): MDHEN, SYDVKM. V shed 6 bases and J 2 bases; nucleotides not matched to a gene: 5.

This clonotype was seen at least ten times. Given a much more abundant clone one base away, this may be a read error. This chain joins TRBV11-1 and TRBJ2-7; D unclear. CDR3 length: 12 residues. The germline CDR1 and CDR2 sequences are SGHAT and FQDESV (reference sequence). CDR3 DNA: TGTGCCAGCAGCTTAAATAGCTACGGGCAGTACTTC. It encodes CASSLNSYGQYF.

This clonotype was observed a few times. Since a much larger clone is just one base distant, this may be a read error. The chain joins TRBV6-1 to TRBJ2-2, with D perhaps TRBD1 (5 bases). This CDR3 spans 12 amino acids. The germline gives CDR1 MNHNS, CDR2 SASEGT. V was shortened by 10 bases and J by 7 bases, with 13 bases between the two germline ends. CDR3 amino acids: CANRSFRGELFF. CDR3 in DNA: TGTGCCAACAGGTCATTTCGCGGGGAGCTGTTTTTT.

The chain carries TRBV20-1 and TRBJ1-5, with 7 bases fitting TRBD1. Unmatched junction bases numbered 9, after V lost 6 bases and J lost 7 bases. Looked up from germline, CDR1 is DFQATT and CDR2 is SNEGSKA (reference sequence). This CDR3 has 13 amino acids. The CDR3 loop is CSAKTGPLQPQHF. The CDR3 region has the DNA TGCAGTGCAAAGACAGGGCCTCTCCAGCCCCAGCATTTT.

In regard to this clonotype: One junction end disagrees with the germline gene, perhaps due to a read error. This rearrangement joins TRBV4-1 to TRBJ2-2, with D perhaps matching TRBD2 (7 bases). This CDR3 is 14 amino acids long. Germline values: CDR1 MGHRA, CDR2 YSYEKL. CDR3 in DNA: TGCGCCAGTGGACAGCCAATAATTACCGGGGGGCTGTTATTT. This translates into CASGQPIITGGLLF.

As for this clonotype: This may stem from a read error, because a much larger clone lies one nucleotide away. The V and J genes are TRBV20-1 and TRBJ2-6; weak D call: TRBD2 (5 bases). Germline values: CDR1 DFQATT, CDR2 SNEGSKA (reference sequence). Trimming left V 5 bases short and J 8 bases short, with 13 bases between. This CDR3 is built from 13 residues. The CDR3 sequence: CSAYGPGTNVLTF. Here the CDR3 DNA reads TGCAGTGCTTATGGGCCCGGGACCAACGTCCTGACTTTC.

This clonotype was seen a handful of times. A much larger clone differs from this one at a single base, so this may be a read error. CDR3 residues: CASRGSSYNEQLF. Here the CDR3 DNA reads TGTGCCAGCCGGGGGAGCTCCTACAATGAGCAGCTCTTC. The rearrangement links TRBV6-5 to TRBJ2-1; perhaps TRBD2 as D (6 bases). This CDR3 is built from 13 residues. Per the germline V gene, CDR1 is MNHEY and CDR2 is SVGAGI.

In its sample, this clonotype was seen a few times. A much larger clone sits a single nucleotide away, making a read error possible. The chain uses TRBV28 and TRBJ2-3; possibly TRBD2 for D (5 bases). The germline gives CDR1 MDHEN, CDR2 SYDVKM. This CDR3 region has 12 residues. As DNA, the CDR3 is TGTACCAGCAGGACTCAAGAAGATACGCAGTATTTT. Its protein product is CTSRTQEDTQYF.

This clonotype appeared once. A junction boundary mismatches the germline segment, possibly from a read error. The V gene is TRBV11-2, the J gene TRBJ2-2; TRBD2 aligns across 7 bases. The CDR3 covers 16 residues. Germline CDR1 is SGHAT and CDR2 is FQNNGV. The CDR3 sequence is CTSSSVGGSNTGELFF. The CDR3 bases are TGTACCAGCAGCTCAGTGGGCGGGAGTAACACCGGGGAGCTGTTTTTT.

This clonotype was counted at least ten times. The chain carries TRBV28 and TRBJ1-1; TRBD1 is a possible D gene (5 bases). The V gene lost 5 bases and the J gene lost 0 bases, with 13 bases spanning the gap. The CDR3 totals 15 residues. CDR1 is MDHEN and CDR2 is SYDVKM in the germline V gene. This chain's CDR3 is CASSPTGVLNTEAFF. The CDR3 DNA reads TGTGCCAGCAGTCCTACAGGAGTTTTGAACACTGAAGCTTTCTTT.